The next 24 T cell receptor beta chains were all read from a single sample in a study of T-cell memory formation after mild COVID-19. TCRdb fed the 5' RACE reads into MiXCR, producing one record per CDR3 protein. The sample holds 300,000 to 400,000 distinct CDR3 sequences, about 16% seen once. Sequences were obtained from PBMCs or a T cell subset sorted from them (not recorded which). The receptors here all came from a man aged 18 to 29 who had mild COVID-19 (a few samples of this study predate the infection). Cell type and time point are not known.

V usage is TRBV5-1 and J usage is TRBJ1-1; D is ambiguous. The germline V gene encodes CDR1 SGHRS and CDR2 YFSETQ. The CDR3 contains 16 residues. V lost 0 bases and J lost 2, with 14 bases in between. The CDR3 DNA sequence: TGCGCCAGCAGCTTGGAAGGACCACTCTATAACACTGAAGCTTTCTTT. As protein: CASSLEGPLYNTEAFF.

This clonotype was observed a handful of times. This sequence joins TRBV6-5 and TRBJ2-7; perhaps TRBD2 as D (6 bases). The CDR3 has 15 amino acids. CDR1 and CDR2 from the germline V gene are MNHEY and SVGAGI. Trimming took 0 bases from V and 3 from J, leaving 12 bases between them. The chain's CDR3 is CASSYSGGKGYEQYF. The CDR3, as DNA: TGTGCCAGCAGTTACTCTGGGGGGAAGGGCTACGAGCAGTACTTC.

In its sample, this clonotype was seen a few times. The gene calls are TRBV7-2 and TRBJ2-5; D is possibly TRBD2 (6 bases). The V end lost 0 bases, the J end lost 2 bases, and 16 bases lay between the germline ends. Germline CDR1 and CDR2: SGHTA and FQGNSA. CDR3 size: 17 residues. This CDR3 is CASSLARASAGQETQYF. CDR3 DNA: TGTGCCAGCAGCTTAGCGCGGGCTAGCGCTGGGCAAGAGACCCAGTACTTC.

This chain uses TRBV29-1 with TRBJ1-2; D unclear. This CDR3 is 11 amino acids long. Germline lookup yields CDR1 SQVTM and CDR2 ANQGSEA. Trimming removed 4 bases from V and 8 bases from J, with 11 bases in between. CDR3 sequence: CSVGTTEGYTF. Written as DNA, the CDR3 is TGCAGCGTTGGGACCACGGAGGGCTACACCTTC.

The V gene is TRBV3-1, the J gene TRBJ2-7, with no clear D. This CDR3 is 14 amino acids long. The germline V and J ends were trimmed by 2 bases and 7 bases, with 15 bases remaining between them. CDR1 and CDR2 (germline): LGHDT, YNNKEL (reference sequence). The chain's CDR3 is CASSQKPVPEEQYF. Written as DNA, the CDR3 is TGTGCCAGCAGCCAAAAGCCAGTGCCAGAAGAGCAGTACTTC.

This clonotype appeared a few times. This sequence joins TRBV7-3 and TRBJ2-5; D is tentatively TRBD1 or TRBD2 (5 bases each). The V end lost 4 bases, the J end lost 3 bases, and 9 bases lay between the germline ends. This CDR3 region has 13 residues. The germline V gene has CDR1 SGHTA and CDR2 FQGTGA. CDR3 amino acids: CASSSGAKETQYF. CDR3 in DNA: TGTGCCAGCAGCTCCGGGGCTAAAGAGACCCAGTACTTC.

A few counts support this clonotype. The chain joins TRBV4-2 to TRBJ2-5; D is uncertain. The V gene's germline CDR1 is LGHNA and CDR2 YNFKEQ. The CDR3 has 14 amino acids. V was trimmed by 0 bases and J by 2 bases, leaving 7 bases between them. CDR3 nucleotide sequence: TGTGCCAGCAGCCAAGATCGGCATCAAGAGACCCAGTACTTC. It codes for CASSQDRHQETQYF.

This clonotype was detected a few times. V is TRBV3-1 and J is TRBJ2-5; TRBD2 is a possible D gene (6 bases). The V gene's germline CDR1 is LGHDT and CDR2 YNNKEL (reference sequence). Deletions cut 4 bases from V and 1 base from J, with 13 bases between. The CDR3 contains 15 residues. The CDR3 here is CASSRLGGGQETQYF. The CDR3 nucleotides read TGTGCCAGCAGCCGCCTTGGGGGAGGCCAAGAGACCCAGTACTTC.

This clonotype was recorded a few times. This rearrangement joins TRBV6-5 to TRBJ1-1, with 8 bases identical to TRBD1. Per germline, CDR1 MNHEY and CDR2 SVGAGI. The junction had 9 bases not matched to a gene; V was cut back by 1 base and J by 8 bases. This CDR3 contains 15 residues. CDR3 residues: CASSYWASGGREAFF. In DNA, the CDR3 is TGTGCCAGCAGTTACTGGGCCTCAGGGGGCAGAGAAGCTTTCTTT.

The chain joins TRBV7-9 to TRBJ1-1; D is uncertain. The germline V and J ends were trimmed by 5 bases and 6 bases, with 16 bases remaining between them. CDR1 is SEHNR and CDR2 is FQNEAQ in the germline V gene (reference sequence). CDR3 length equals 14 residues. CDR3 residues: CASSPQAATAEAFF. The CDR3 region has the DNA TGTGCCAGCAGCCCCCAGGCGGCGACGGCTGAAGCTTTCTTT.

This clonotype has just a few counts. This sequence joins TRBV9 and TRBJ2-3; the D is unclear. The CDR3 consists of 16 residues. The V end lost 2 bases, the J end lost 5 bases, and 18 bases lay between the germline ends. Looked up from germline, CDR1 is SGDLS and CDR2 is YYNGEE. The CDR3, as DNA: TGTGCCAGCAGCGTGACCTCAGGACCCCGTGGAGATACGCAGTATTTT. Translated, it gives CASSVTSGPRGDTQYF. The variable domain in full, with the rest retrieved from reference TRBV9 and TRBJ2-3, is DSGVTQTPKHLITATGQRVTLRCSPRSGDLSVYWYQQSLDQGLQFLIQYYNGEERAKGNILERFSAQQFPDLHSELNLSSLELGDSALYFCASSVTSGPRGDTQYFGPGTRLTVL.

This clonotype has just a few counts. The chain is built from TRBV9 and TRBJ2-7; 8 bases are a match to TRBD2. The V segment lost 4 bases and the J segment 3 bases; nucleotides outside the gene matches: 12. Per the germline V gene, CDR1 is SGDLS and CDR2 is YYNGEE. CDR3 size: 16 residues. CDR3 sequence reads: CASSSPPGGHRYEQYF. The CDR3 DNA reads TGTGCCAGCAGCTCCCCTCCGGGGGGGCACCGCTACGAGCAGTACTTC. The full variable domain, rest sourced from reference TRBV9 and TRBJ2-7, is DSGVTQTPKHLITATGQRVTLRCSPRSGDLSVYWYQQSLDQGLQFLIQYYNGEERAKGNILERFSAQQFPDLHSELNLSSLELGDSALYFCASSSPPGGHRYEQYFGPGTRLTVT.

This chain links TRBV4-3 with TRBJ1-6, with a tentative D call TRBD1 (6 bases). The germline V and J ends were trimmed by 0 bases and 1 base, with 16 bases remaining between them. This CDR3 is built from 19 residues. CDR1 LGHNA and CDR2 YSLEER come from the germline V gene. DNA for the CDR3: TGCGCCAGCAGCCAAGATTCGGGGCAGGGGATGTCCTATAATTCACCCCTCCACTTT. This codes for CASSQDSGQGMSYNSPLHF.

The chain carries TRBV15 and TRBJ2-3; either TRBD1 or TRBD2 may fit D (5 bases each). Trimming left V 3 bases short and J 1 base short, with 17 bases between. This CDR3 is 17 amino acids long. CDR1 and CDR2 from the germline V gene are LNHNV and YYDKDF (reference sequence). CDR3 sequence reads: CATSRAKPGTGTDTQYF. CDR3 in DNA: TGTGCCACCAGCAGGGCCAAACCGGGGACCGGCACAGATACGCAGTATTTT. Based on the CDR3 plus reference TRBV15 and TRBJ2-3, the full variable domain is DAMVIQNPRYQVTQFGKPVTLSCSQTLNHNVMYWYQQKSSQAPKLLFHYYDKDFNNEADTPDNFQSRRPNTSFCFLDIRSPGLGDTAMYLCATSRAKPGTGTDTQYFGPGTRLTVL.

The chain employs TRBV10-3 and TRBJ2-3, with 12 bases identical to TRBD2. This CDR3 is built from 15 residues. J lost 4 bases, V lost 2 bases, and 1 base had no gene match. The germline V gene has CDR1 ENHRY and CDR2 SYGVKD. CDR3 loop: CAISETSGGPDTQYF. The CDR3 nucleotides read TGTGCCATCAGTGAGACTAGCGGGGGGCCAGATACGCAGTATTTT.

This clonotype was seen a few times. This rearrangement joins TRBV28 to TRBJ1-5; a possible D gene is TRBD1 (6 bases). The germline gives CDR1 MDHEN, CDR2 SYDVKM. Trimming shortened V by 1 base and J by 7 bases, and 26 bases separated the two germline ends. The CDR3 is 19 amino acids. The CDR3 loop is CASSLSGGWGPDGMQPQHF. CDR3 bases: TGTGCCAGCAGTTTATCTGGGGGTTGGGGGCCAGACGGAATGCAGCCCCAGCATTTT.

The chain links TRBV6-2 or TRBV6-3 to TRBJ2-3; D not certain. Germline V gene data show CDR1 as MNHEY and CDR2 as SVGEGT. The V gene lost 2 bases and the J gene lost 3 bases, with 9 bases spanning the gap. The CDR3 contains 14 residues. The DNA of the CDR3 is TGTGCCAGCAGTTACATCGGCACTACAGATACGCAGTATTTT. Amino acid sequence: CASSYIGTTDTQYF.

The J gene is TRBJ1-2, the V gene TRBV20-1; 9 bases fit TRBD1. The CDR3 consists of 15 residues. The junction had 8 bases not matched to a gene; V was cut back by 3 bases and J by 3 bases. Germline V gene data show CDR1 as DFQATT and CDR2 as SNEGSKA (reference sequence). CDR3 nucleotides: TGCAGTGCTAGCCGGGACAGGGAGTATGACTATGGCTACACCTTC. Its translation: CSASRDREYDYGYTF.

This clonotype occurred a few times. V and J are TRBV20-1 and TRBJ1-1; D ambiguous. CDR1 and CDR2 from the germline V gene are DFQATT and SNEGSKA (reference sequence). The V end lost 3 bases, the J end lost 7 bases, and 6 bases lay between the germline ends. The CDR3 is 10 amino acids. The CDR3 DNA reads TGCAGTGCTAGTCGGGTTGAAGCTTTCTTT. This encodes CSASRVEAFF.

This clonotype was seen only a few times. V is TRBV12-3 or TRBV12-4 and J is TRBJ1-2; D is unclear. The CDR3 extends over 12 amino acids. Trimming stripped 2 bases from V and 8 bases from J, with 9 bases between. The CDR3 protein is CASSLRGRGYTF. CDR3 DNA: TGTGCCAGCAGTTTAAGAGGCAGGGGCTACACCTTC.

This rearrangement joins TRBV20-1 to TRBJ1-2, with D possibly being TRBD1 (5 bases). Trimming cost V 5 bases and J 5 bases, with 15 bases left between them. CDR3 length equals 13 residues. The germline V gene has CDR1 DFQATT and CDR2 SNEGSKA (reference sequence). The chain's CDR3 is CSAPALGAYGYTF. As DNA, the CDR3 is TGCAGTGCTCCTGCTCTCGGGGCTTATGGCTACACCTTC.

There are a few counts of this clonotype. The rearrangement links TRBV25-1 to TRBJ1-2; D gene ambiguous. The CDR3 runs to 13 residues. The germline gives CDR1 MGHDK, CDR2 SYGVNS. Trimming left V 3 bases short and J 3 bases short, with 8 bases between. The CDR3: CASSDPAHYGYTF. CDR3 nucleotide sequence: TGTGCCAGCAGTGATCCGGCACACTATGGCTACACCTTC.

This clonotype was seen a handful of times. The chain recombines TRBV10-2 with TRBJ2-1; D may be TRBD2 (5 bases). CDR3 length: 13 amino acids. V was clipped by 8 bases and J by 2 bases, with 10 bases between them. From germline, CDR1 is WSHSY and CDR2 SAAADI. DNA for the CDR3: TGCGCCAGCCGGGGTTCAGCCTACAATGAGCAGTTCTTC. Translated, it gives CASRGSAYNEQFF.

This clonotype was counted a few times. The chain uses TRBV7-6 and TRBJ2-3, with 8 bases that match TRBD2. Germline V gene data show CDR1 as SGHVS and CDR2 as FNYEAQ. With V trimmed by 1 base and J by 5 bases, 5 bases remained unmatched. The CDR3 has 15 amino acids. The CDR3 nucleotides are TGTGCCAGCAGCTTAGGCGGGGGGTTTGGAGATACGCAGTATTTT. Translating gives CASSLGGGFGDTQYF.